The sequence of this TCR beta chain was determined in a study of regulatory T cells in long-lasting Graves disease. Arm-PCR of CDR3 regions and iRepertoire HTBI primers were the basis on which TCR beta libraries were built. How the authors handled the data: Identified segments across samples numbered about 60 TRBV and 14 to 15 TRBJ. Using its own MiXCR run on the multiplex PCR reads, TCRdb lists one record per CDR3 protein. TCRdb assigned the V and J calls; the authors' analysis was not used. The sample records 450,000 to 600,000 distinct CDR3 sequences, about 13% being singletons. Sample time point: newly diagnosed GD, antithyroid drugs for less than 3 months. From RNA extracted from PBMCs, the TCR library was made. This clonotype was observed a handful of times. Its specificity is unknown. General study points: A greater number of public clonotypes (around 3,000) was shared by persistent patients than by new patients (just over 950). Owing to a sample size that was small, accuracy may have been reduced.

Separately, the same data were catalogued under a study of T cells in Graves' hyperthyroidism and ophthalmopathy.

The sequences come from peripheral blood mononuclear cells (PBMCs), collected at new diagnosis, from a patient treated with antithyroid drugs. The sequence came from a man aged 30 to 45 with Graves disease.

The CDR3 here is CAWVKRGGEGEKLFF. The DNA of the CDR3 is TGTGCCTGGGTCAAAAGAGGGGGGGAGGGAGAAAAACTGTTTTTT. This chain joins TRBV30 and TRBJ1-4; TRBD1 is a possible D gene (6 bases). Germline-derived CDR1 and CDR2 are GTSNPN and SVGIG (reference sequence). The V gene lost 5 bases and the J gene lost 8 bases, with 21 bases spanning the gap. The CDR3 contains 15 residues.